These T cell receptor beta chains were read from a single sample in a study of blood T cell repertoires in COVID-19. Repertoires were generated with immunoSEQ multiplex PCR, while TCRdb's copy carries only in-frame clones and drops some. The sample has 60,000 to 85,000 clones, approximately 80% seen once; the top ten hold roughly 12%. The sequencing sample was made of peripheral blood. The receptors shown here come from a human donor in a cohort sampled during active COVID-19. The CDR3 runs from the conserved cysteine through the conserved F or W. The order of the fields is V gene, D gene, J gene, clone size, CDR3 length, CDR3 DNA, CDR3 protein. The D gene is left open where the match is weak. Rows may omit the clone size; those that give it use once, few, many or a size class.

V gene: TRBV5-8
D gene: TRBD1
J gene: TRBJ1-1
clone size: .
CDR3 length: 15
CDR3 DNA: TGTGCCAGCAGCCCGAGGCCCAGGGGGGCCACTGAAGCTTTCTTT
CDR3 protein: CASSPRPRGATEAFF

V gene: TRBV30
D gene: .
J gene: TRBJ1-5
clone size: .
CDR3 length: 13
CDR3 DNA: TGTGCCTGGAGGGACCGACAGGACCAGCCCCAGCATTTT
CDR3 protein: CAWRDRQDQPQHF

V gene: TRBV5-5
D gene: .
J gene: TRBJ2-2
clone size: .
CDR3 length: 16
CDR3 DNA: TGTGCCAGCAGCTTGGGGCCCAGGGCGGGGTCCGGGGAGCTGTTTTTT
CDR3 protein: CASSLGPRAGSGELFF

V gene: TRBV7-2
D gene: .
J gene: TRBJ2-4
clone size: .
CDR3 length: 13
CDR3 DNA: TGTGCCAGCAGCTCCCAGTATCGGGACATTCAGTACTTC
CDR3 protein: CASSSQYRDIQYF

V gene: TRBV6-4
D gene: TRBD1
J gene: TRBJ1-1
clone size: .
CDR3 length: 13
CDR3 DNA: TGTGCCAGCAGCCCAGAGGGACAGGGCCTTCCTCTCTTT
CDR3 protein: CASSPEGQGLPLF

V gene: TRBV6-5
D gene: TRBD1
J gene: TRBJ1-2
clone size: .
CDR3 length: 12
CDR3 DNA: TGTGCCAGTTATTACAGGGGCTATGGCTACACCTTC
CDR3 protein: CASYYRGYGYTF

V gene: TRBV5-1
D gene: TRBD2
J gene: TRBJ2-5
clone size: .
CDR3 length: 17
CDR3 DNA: TGCGCCAGCAGCTCATACCCCGGGACTAGCGGAGAAGAGACCCAGTACTTC
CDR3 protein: CASSSYPGTSGEETQYF

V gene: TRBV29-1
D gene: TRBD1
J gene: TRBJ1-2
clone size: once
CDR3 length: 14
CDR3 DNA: TGCAGCGACATAGACAGGGGGATGAACTATGGCTACACCTTC
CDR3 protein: CSDIDRGMNYGYTF

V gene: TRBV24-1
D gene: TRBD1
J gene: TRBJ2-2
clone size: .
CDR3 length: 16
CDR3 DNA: TGTGCCACCAGTGAGGGCGACAGGGCCCGGGCCGGGGAGCTGTTTTTT
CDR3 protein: CATSEGDRARAGELFF

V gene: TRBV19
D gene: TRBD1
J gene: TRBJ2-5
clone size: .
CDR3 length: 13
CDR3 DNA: TGTGCCAGCCGGGACAGGGGGCAGGAGACCCAGTACTTC
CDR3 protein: CASRDRGQETQYF

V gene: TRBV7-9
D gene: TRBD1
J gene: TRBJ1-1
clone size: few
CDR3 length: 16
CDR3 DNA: TGTGCCAGCAGCCATGGACAGGGTAATTGGAACACTGAAGCTTTCTTT
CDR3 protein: CASSHGQGNWNTEAFF